The rows below give T cell receptor beta chains drawn from one sample of a study of PD-1 blockade in classical Hodgkin lymphoma. TCRdb's copy holds only in-frame clones and misses some; the assay was immunoSEQ multiplex PCR. The sample yields about 17,000 clones, roughly three quarters seen once. Sequenced material: CD4+ T cells from blood, taken before the fourth cycle of nivolumab. The source is a human donor with classical Hodgkin lymphoma. The CDR3 runs from the conserved cysteine through the conserved F or W. Fields, in order: clone size, D gene, V gene, J gene, CDR3 protein, CDR3 DNA. The D gene is left open where the match is weak. Where a row states a size, it is once, few, many or the class of an expanded clone; other rows omit it.

.	TRBD2	TRBV4-2	TRBJ2-1	CASSQDLAGGYEQFF	TGTGCCAGCAGCCAAGATCTAGCGGGAGGATATGAGCAGTTCTTC
.	TRBD1	TRBV7-8	TRBJ2-5	CASSPSRTGRGQETQYF	TGTGCCAGCAGCCCGAGCAGGACAGGGAGAGGGCAAGAGACCCAGTACTTC
.	.	TRBV7-9	TRBJ2-1	CASSLFVGTKNNEQFF	TGTGCCAGCAGCTTATTCGTCGGGACCAAAAACAATGAGCAGTTCTTC
.	TRBD2	TRBV6-1	TRBJ2-3	CASSVEGLAGNTQYF	TGTGCCAGCAGTGTCGAGGGACTAGCGGGAAATACGCAGTATTTT
.	.	TRBV19	TRBJ1-1	CASTIPGYTEAFF	TGTGCCAGTACCATCCCGGGGTACACTGAAGCTTTCTTT
.	.	TRBV5-6	TRBJ2-1	CASSLSLELEFF	TGTGCCAGCAGCTTGTCACTAGAGTTAGAGTTCTTC
.	TRBD1	TRBV6-1	TRBJ2-7	CASSPRDRGLEQYF	TGTGCCAGCAGTCCCCGGGACAGGGGGCTTGAGCAGTACTTC
.	.	TRBV2	TRBJ2-3	CASSAGAPDTQYF	TGTGCCAGCAGTGCGGGGGCACCAGATACGCAGTATTTT
.	.	TRBV7-9	TRBJ2-1	CASSSHGDVYNEQFF	TGTGCCAGCAGCTCCCATGGGGACGTTTACAATGAGCAGTTCTTC
.	.	TRBV9	TRBJ2-3	CASSVADTQYF	TGTGCCAGCAGCGTTGCAGATACGCAGTATTTT
.	.	TRBV7-6	TRBJ1-1	CASSSTTGNTEAFF	TGTGCCAGCAGCTCGACGACGGGTAACACTGAAGCTTTCTTT
.	.	TRBV5-4	TRBJ2-5	CASSGDGQETQYF	TGTGCCAGCAGCGGGGACGGTCAAGAGACCCAGTACTTC
.	TRBD2	TRBV9	TRBJ2-1	CASSVGLAGVGDEQFF	TGTGCCAGCAGCGTCGGACTAGCGGGAGTCGGCGATGAGCAGTTCTTC
.	.	TRBV7-6	TRBJ2-5	CASSSAIGAQETQYF	TGTGCCAGCAGCTCCGCGATAGGGGCTCAGGAGACCCAGTACTTC
.	.	TRBV6-1	TRBJ2-2	CASSEWGLAGELFF	TGTGCCAGCAGTGAATGGGGGCTTGCCGGGGAGCTGTTTTTT
once	.	TRBV7-9	TRBJ2-5	CASSLVSTYQETQYF	TGTGCCAGCAGCTTAGTTAGCACGTACCAAGAGACCCAGTACTTC
.	.	TRBV7-8	TRBJ1-1	CASSSRAVPTNTEAFF	TGTGCCAGCAGCTCCAGGGCTGTCCCCACGAACACTGAAGCTTTCTTT
.	TRBD1	TRBV27	TRBJ2-3	CASGTGGGHTQYF	TGTGCCAGCGGAACAGGGGGTGGTCATACGCAGTATTTT
.	.	TRBV10-2	TRBJ2-1	CASPGSNEQFF	TGCGCCAGCCCAGGCTCCAATGAGCAGTTCTTC
.	.	TRBV11-3	TRBJ1-1	CASSLDPNTEAFF	TGTGCCAGCAGCTTAGATCCGAACACTGAAGCTTTCTTT
.	.	TRBV19	TRBJ2-2	CASSIAGRNTGELFF	TGTGCCAGTAGTATAGCAGGGAGGAACACCGGGGAGCTGTTTTTT
.	TRBD1	TRBV6-5	TRBJ1-3	CASRPPGQGNTIYF	TGTGCCAGCAGGCCTCCGGGACAGGGTAACACCATATATTTT
.	.	TRBV5-1	TRBJ1-2	CASSLAGTYGYTF	TGCGCCAGCAGCTTGGCAGGGACCTATGGCTACACCTTC
.	.	TRBV28	TRBJ2-3	CASRGGRRRAGTDTQYF	TGTGCCAGCAGAGGGGGGCGCAGGAGGGCCGGTACAGATACGCAGTATTTT
few	.	TRBV18	TRBJ1-4	CASSPRGSNEKLFF	TGTGCCAGCTCACCAAGGGGATCCAATGAAAAACTGTTTTTT
.	.	TRBV5-1	TRBJ2-7	CASTQGTESSYEQYF	TGCGCCAGCACCCAGGGGACCGAGAGCTCCTACGAGCAGTACTTC
.	TRBD1	TRBV7-8	TRBJ2-7	CASSDLGTGVREQYF	TGTGCCAGCAGCGACCTCGGGACAGGGGTTCGCGAGCAGTACTTC
.	.	TRBV7-9	TRBJ1-1	CASSFSRGHPNTEAFF	TGTGCCAGCAGCTTTTCCCGAGGACACCCGAACACTGAAGCTTTCTTT
.	TRBD2	TRBV7-2	TRBJ2-7	CASSALAGSLDEQYF	TGTGCCAGCAGCGCCTTAGCGGGATCCCTAGACGAGCAGTACTTC
.	.	TRBV7-9	TRBJ1-1	CASSGGMNTEAFF	TGTGCCAGCAGTGGGGGTATGAACACTGAAGCTTTCTTT
.	TRBD2	TRBV18	TRBJ2-7	CASSPPSGRIDEQYF	TGTGCCAGCTCACCACCGAGCGGGAGGATAGACGAGCAGTACTTC
.	TRBD2	TRBV2	TRBJ2-3	CASSEALPGLAGRDTQYF	TGTGCCAGCAGTGAAGCGCTTCCAGGGCTAGCGGGACGTGATACGCAGTATTTT
once	TRBD1	TRBV28	TRBJ1-2	CASSSGGDINYGYTF	TGTGCCAGCAGTTCAGGGGGTGATATTAACTATGGCTACACCTTC
once	.	TRBV10-2	TRBJ1-2	CASSEIAGGYTF	TGCGCCAGCAGTGAGATCGCGGGGGGCTACACCTTC
.	TRBD2	TRBV5-4	TRBJ2-3	CASSLLAGGATDTQYF	TGTGCCAGCAGCCTTCTAGCGGGAGGTGCCACAGATACGCAGTATTTT
.	.	TRBV6-1	TRBJ2-7	CAARDVTYEQYF	TGTGCCGCCAGGGACGTTACCTACGAGCAGTACTTC
.	TRBD2	TRBV10-3	TRBJ2-3	CAITVGLNTDTQYF	TGTGCCATCACCGTGGGACTAAACACAGATACGCAGTATTTT
few	.	TRBV7-2	TRBJ1-2	CASSLVVGGNYGYTF	TGTGCCAGCAGCTTAGTGGTTGGGGGGAACTATGGCTACACCTTC
.	TRBD1	TRBV27	TRBJ2-7	CASSSQGAREQYF	TGTGCCAGCAGTTCGCAGGGGGCGCGGGAGCAGTACTTC
.	TRBD2	TRBV6-1	TRBJ2-6	CASSELGGSSGANVLTF	TGTGCCAGCAGTGAACTCGGGGGGAGCTCTGGGGCCAACGTCCTGACTTTC
.	.	TRBV6-1	TRBJ1-2	CAISRGEGGYTF	TGTGCCATCTCCAGGGGCGAAGGTGGCTACACCTTC
.	TRBD1	TRBV5-1	TRBJ2-1	CASSLGAPGGLAINNEQFF	TGCGCCAGCAGCTTGGGGGCCCCAGGGGGCTTAGCGATTAACAATGAGCAGTTCTTC